Presented here are 6 T cell receptor beta chains from one specimen sequenced in a study of OX40 agonist ivuxolimab in advanced cancers. This table comes from immunoSEQ multiplex PCR, and its TCRdb copy is limited to in-frame clones, with some not included. The table includes around 44,000 clones, around 87% detected once. The input for sequencing was CD4+ or CD8+ T cells sorted from blood, taken in a trial of the OX40 agonist ivuxolimab. The receptors originated from an adult with an advanced solid tumor such as melanoma, head and neck, liver or kidney cancer.

The rearrangement uses TRBV6-5 and TRBJ2-1; 9 positions agree with TRBD1. Germline V gene sequence: CDR1 MNHEY, CDR2 SVGAGI. The CDR3 totals 15 residues. V shed 5 bases and J 4 bases; nucleotides not matched to a gene: 6. CDR3 sequence (DNA): TGTGCCAGCAGTCAGTACAGGGGGCGGTACAATGAGCAGTTCTTC. Encoded protein: CASSQYRGRYNEQFF.

The J gene is TRBJ2-7, the V gene TRBV4-1; no clear D. V lost 1 base to trimming and J lost 6 bases, with 10 bases between them. This CDR3 is built from 13 residues. CDR1 MGHRA and CDR2 YSYEKL come from the germline V gene. In DNA, the CDR3 is TGCGCCAGCAGCCAAGGACATCCCCGCGAGCAGTACTTC. It is translated as CASSQGHPREQYF.

This chain connects TRBV5-5 to TRBJ2-7; D may correspond to TRBD1 or TRBD2 (6 bases each). In germline, CDR1 is SGHKS, CDR2 YYEKEE (reference sequence). The V and J ends lost 8 bases and 6 bases respectively, with 21 bases between them. The CDR3 sequence is 14 residues long. CDR3 DNA sequence: TGTGCCAGTGTCCGGGGGCCGGGCTCGGGCGAGCAGTACTTC. Amino acid sequence: CASVRGPGSGEQYF.

This clone was observed a few times. The chain combines TRBV6-6 with TRBJ2-3; D remains unclear. V lost 8 bases and J lost 4, with 7 bases in between. Germline CDR1 is MNHNY and CDR2 is SVGAGI (reference sequence). This CDR3 comprises 11 residues. The chain's CDR3 is CASSLADTQYF. Written as DNA, the CDR3 is TGTGCCAGCTCGCTGGCAGATACGCAGTATTTT.

This chain connects TRBV29-1 to TRBJ2-3; D call uncertain. Germline V gene data show CDR1 as SQVTM and CDR2 as ANQGSEA. The V end lost 2 bases, the J end lost 4 bases, and 7 bases lay between the germline ends. This CDR3 spans 12 amino acids. CDR3 in amino acids: CSVELVSDTQYF. In DNA, the CDR3 is TGCAGCGTTGAACTGGTATCAGATACGCAGTATTTT.

The chain combines TRBV2 with TRBJ1-2; possibly TRBD1 for D (5 bases). The V gene's germline CDR1 is SNHLY and CDR2 FYNNEI. Trimming shortened V by 6 bases and J by 8 bases, and 16 bases separated the two germline ends. The CDR3 extends over 13 amino acids. The CDR3 DNA is TGTGCCAGCAGCCCCGACAGTACCTCCGGCTACACCTTC. It yields the protein CASSPDSTSGYTF.